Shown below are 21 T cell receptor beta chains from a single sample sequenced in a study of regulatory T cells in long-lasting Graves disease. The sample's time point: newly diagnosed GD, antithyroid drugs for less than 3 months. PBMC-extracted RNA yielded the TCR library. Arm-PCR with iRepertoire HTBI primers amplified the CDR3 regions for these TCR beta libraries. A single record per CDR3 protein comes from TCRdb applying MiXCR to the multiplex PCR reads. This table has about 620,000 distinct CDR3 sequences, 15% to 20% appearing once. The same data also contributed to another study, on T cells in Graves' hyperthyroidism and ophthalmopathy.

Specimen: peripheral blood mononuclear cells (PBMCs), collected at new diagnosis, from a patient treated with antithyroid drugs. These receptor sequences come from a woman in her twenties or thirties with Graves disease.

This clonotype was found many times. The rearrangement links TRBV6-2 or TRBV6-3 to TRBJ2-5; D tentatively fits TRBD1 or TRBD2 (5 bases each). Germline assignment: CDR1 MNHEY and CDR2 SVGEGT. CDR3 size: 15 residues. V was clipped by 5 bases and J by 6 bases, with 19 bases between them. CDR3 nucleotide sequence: TGTGCCAGCAGTGGCCGGGACCTCCTTTCGAAGACCCAGTACTTC. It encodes CASSGRDLLSKTQYF.

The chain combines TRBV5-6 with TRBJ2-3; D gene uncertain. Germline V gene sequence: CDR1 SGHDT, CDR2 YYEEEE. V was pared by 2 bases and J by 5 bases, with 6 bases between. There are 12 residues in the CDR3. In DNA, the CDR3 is TGTGCCAGCAGCTTTGTTCTAGATACGCAGTATTTT. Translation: CASSFVLDTQYF.

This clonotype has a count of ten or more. In DNA form, the CDR3 reads TGTGCCAGCAGACGTACGGGGGGGGGTACGCAGTATTTT. Translation: CASRRTGGGTQYF. The rearrangement links TRBV27 to TRBJ2-3, with TRBD2 matching 8 bases. The CDR3 totals 13 residues. Germline CDR1 MNHEY, CDR2 SMNVEV (reference sequence). V lost 6 bases to trimming and J lost 8 bases; unmatched junction nucleotides: 7.

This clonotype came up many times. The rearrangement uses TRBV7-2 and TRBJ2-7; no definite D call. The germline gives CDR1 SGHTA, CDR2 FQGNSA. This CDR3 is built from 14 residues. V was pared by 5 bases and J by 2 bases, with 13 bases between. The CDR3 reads CASSPPGVAYEQYF. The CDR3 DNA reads TGTGCCAGCAGCCCCCCGGGCGTCGCCTACGAGCAGTACTTC.

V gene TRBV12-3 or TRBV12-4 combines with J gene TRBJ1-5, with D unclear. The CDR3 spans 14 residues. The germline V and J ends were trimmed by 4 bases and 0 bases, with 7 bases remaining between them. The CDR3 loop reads CASSYYDSNQPQHF. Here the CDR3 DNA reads TGTGCCAGCAGTTACTACGATAGCAATCAGCCCCAGCATTTT.

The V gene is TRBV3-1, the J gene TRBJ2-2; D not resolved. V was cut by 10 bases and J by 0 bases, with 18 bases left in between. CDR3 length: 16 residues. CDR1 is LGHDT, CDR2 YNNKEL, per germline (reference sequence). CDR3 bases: TGTGCCATAAAGCTGACGGGCGGCTCGAACACCGGGGAGCTGTTTTTT. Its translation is CAIKLTGGSNTGELFF.

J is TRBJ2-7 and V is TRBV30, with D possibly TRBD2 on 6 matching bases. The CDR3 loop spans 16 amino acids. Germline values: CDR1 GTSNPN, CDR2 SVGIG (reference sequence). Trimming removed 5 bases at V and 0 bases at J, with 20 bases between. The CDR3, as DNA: TGTGCCTGGGCGGGCTACGGGACTCACAGCTCCTACGAGCAGTACTTC. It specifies CAWAGYGTHSSYEQYF.

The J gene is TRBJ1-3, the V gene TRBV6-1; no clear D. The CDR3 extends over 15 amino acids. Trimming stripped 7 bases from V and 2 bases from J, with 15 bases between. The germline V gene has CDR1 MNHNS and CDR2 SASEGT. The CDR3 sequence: CASTYSLTPGNTIYF. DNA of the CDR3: TGTGCCAGCACCTACAGCCTAACCCCTGGAAACACCATATATTTT.

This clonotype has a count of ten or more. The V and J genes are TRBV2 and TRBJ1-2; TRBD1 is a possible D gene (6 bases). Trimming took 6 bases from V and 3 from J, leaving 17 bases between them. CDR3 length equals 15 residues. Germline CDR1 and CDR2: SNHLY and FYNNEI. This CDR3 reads CASRLELRGYYGYTF. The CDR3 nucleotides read TGTGCCAGCAGGTTGGAACTCAGGGGCTACTATGGCTACACCTTC.

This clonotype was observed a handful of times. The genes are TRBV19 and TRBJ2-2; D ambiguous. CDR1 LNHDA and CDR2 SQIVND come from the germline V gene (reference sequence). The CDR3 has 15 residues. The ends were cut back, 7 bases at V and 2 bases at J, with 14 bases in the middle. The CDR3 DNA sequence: TGTGCCAGTATTGGCCGAGGAATAAACACCGGGGAGCTGTTTTTT. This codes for CASIGRGINTGELFF.

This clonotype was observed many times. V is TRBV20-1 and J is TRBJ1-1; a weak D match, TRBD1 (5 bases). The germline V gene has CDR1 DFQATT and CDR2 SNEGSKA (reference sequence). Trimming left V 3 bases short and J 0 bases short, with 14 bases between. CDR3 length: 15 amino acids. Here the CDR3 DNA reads TGCAGTGCTAGCGAACGGGGCAATATGAACACTGAAGCTTTCTTT. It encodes CSASERGNMNTEAFF.

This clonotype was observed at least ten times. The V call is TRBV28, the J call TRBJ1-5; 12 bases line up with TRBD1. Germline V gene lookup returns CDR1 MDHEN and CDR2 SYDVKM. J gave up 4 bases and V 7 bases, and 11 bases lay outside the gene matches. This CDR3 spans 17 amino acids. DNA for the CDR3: TGTGCCAGCACCCCACCCGGGACAGGGGGCTTTAATCAGCCCCAGCATTTT. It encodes CASTPPGTGGFNQPQHF.

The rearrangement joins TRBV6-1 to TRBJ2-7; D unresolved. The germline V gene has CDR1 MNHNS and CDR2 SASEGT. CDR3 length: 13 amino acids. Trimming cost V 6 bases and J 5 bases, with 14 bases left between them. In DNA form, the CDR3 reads TGTGCCAGCAGCGACCCTTTGGTCCACGAGCAGTACTTC. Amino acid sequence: CASSDPLVHEQYF.

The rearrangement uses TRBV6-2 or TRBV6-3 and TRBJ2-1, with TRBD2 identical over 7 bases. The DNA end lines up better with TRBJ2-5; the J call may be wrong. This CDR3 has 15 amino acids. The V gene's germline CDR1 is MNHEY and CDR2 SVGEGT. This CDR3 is CASSGLTSNRETQYF. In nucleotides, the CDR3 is TGTGCCAGCAGTGGCTTGACTAGCAATCGGGAGACCCAGTACTTC.

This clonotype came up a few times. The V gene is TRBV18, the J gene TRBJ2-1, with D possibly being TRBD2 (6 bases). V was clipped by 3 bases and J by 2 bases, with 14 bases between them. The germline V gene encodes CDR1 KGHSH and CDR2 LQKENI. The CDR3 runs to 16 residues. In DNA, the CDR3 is TGTGCCAGCTCACCGGACGGGAGCTCTACCTACAATGAGCAGTTCTTC. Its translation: CASSPDGSSTYNEQFF.

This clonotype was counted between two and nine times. The CDR3 spells CASRGDYEQYF. The CDR3 DNA sequence: TGCGCCAGCAGGGGCGATTACGAGCAGTACTTC. The J gene is TRBJ2-7, the V gene TRBV5-1; D remains ambiguous. V was clipped by 5 bases and J by 4 bases, with 7 bases between them. The CDR3 is 11 amino acids. Germline V gives CDR1 SGHRS, CDR2 YFSETQ.

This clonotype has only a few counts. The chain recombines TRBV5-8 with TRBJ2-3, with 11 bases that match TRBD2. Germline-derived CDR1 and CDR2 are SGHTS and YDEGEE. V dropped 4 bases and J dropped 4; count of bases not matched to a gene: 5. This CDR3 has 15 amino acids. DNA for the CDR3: TGTGCCAGCAGCATACTAGCGGGAGAAGCAGATACGCAGTATTTT. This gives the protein CASSILAGEADTQYF.

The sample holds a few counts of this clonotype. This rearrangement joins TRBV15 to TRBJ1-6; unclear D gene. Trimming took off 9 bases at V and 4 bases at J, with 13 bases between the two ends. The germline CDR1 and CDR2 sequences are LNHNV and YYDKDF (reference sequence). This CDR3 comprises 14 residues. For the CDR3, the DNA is TGTGCCACTCGCGAGGCGGTTTATAATTCACCCCTCCACTTT. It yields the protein CATREAVYNSPLHF.

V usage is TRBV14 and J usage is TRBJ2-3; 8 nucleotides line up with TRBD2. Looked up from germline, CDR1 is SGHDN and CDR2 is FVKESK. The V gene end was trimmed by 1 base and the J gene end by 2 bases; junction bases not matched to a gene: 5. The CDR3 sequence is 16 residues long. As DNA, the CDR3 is TGTGCCAGCAGCCAAGTAGCGGGGCTCCCCACAGATACGCAGTATTTT. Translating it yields CASSQVAGLPTDTQYF. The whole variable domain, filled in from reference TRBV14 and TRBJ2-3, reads EAGVTQFPSHSVIEKGQTVTLRCDPISGHDNLYWYRRVMGKEIKFLLHFVKESKQDESGMPNNRFLAERTGGTYSTLKVQPAELEDSGVYFCASSQVAGLPTDTQYFGPGTRLTVL.

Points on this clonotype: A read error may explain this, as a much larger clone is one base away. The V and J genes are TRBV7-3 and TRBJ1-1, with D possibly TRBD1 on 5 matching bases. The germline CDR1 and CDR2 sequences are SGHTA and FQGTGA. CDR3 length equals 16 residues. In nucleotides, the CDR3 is TGTGCCAACAGCTTAATAAGGGTCCAGGGAAGCGCTGAAGCTTTCTTT. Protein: CANSLIRVQGSAEAFF. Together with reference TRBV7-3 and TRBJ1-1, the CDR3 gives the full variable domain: GAGVSQTPSNKVTEKGKYVELRCDPISGHTALYWYRQSLGQGPEFLIYFQGTGAADDSGLPNDRFFAVRPEGSVSTLKIQRTERGDSAVYLCANSLIRVQGSAEAFFGQGTRLTVV.

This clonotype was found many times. CDR3 DNA sequence: TGTGCCAGCAGCTTGACAGGGGGCCAAAACACTGAAGCTTTCTTT. It codes for CASSLTGGQNTEAFF. The chain couples TRBV7-2 to TRBJ1-1, with 10 bases matching TRBD1. The V and J ends lost 3 bases and 2 bases, in that order; junction bases with no gene match: 3. The CDR3 has 15 amino acids. Germline values: CDR1 SGHTA, CDR2 FQGNSA.